Sequencing of this T cell receptor beta chain was carried out in a study of spatial heterogeneity in lung cancer. MiXCR, run by TCRdb on the 5' RACE reads, gives a single entry per CDR3 protein. The data contain 20,000 to 25,000 distinct CDR3 sequences, approximately 3% of them singletons. Described time point: sample taken at primary tumor resection. The donor population consisted of some 72 patients with untreated, early-stage non-small cell lung cancer. This clonotype has a count of ten or more. Losses at the gene ends were 3 bases for V and 4 bases for J; bases not matched to a gene: 7. Germline CDR1 reads SGHAT; CDR2 reads FQNNGV. The CDR3 sequence is 16 residues long.

The origin of this receptor is a female donor with early-stage non-small cell lung cancer. The V call is TRBV11-2, the J call TRBJ2-2; 8 positions agree with TRBD2. Sequencing was performed on PBMCs, taken at surgery. The CDR3 DNA is TGTGCCAGCAGCTTCCAAGCGGGGGAACTCACCGGGGAGCTGTTTTTT. Translating it yields CASSFQAGELTGELFF.